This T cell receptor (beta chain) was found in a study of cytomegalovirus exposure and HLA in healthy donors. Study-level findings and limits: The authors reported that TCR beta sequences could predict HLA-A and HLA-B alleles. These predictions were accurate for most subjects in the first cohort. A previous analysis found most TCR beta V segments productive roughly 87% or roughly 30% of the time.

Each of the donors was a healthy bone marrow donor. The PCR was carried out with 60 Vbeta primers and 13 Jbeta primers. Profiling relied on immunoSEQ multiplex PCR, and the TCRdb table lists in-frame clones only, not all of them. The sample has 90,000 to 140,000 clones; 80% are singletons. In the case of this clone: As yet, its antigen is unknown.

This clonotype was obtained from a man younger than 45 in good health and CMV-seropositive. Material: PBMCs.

CDR3 loop: CASSLYRHNEKLFF. CDR3 sequence (DNA): TGTGCCAGCAGTTTATACAGGCATAATGAAAAACTGTTTTTT. The chain joins TRBV28 to TRBJ1-4, with a weak D call TRBD1 (5 bases). The CDR3 length is 14 residues. Germline CDR1 is MDHEN and CDR2 is SYDVKM. The V and J ends lost 1 base and 4 bases respectively, with 7 bases between them.